This T cell receptor beta chain was captured by sequencing in a study of blood T cells in healthy people across ages. Overall study findings and caveats: Across the age range, TCR beta diversity per million T cells fell in a roughly linear way. Changes seen in expanded clonotypes were possibly confounded by donor CMV status left unknown.

Alongside a J-beta primer mix, a sample-barcoded 5' primer served in a second PCR lasting roughly 7 to 11 cycles. Researchers report that a template-switch adaptor with 12 random nucleotides tagged each cDNA molecule. CDR3-containing paired-end reads numbering at least 2.5 million came from each sample. TCRdb re-called the 5' RACE reads through MiXCR, storing one row per CDR3 protein. The data show roughly 1.5 million distinct CDR3 sequences, under 55% seen once. This CDR3 comprises 15 residues. Trimming stripped 4 bases from V and 1 base from J, with 11 bases between. Germline V CDR1 and CDR2: SGHAT, FQNNGV. With respect to this clonotype: Its antigen is as yet unknown.

The source is a young woman in good health. The V gene is TRBV11-2, the J gene TRBJ2-1, with D perhaps TRBD2 (6 bases). The sample taken for sequencing was blood. The CDR3 sequence is CASSWDFESYNEQFF. The CDR3 DNA follows: TGTGCCAGCAGCTGGGACTTTGAATCCTACAATGAGCAGTTCTTC.